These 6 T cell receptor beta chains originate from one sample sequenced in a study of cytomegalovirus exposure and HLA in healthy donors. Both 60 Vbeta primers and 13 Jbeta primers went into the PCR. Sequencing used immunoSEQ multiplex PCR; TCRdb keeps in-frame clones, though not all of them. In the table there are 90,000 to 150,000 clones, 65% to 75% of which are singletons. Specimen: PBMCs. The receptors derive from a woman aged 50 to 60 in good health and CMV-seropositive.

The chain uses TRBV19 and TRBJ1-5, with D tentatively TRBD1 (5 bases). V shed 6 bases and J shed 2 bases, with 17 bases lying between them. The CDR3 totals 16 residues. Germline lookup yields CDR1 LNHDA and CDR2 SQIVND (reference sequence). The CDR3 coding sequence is TGTGCCAGTAGGACCTCCGGGACTCGGGGCAATCAGCCCCAGCATTTT. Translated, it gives CASRTSGTRGNQPQHF.

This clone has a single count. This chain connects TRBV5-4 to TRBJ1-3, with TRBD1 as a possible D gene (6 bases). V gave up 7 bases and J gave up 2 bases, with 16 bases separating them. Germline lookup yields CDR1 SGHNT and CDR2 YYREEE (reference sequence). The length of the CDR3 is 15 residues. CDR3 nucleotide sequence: TGTGCCAGCGCCTCAGGGGTTCAGCCTGGAAACACCATATATTTT. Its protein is CASASGVQPGNTIYF.

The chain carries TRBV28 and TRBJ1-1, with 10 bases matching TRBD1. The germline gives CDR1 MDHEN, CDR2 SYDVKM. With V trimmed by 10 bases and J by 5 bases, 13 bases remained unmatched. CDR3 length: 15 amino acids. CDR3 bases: TGTGCCACGGGGGGACAGGGGACACTTGGGACTGAAGCTTTCTTT. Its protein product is CATGGQGTLGTEAFF.

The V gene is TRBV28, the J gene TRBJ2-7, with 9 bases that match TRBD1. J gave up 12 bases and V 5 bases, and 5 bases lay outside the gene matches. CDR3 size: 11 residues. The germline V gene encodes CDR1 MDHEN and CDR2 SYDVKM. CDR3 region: CASSNGQGTYF. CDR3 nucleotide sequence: TGTGCCAGCAGTAATGGACAGGGGACGTACTTC.

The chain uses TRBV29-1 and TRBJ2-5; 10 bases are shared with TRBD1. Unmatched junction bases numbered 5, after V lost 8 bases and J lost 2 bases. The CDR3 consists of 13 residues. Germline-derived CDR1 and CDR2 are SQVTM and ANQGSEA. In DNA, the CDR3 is TGCAGCCTCCGGGACAGGGGACAAGAGACCCAGTACTTC. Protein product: CSLRDRGQETQYF.

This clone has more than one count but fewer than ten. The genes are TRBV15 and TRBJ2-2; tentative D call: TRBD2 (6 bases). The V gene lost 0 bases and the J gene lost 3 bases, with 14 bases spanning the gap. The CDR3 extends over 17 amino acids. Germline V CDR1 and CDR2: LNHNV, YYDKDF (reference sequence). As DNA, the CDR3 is TGTGCCACCAGCAGAGATAGGACACGGAGGGACACCGGGGAGCTGTTTTTT. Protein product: CATSRDRTRRDTGELFF.